This T cell receptor beta chain was observed in a study of blood T cells in healthy people across ages. Turning to this clonotype: The antigen remains undetermined.

Drawn from each donor were around 9.1 milliliters of peripheral blood. Then a second PCR, running about 6 to 11 cycles, was carried out with a sample-barcoded 5' primer and a J-beta primer mix. Template switching added a 12-random-nucleotide identifier to every cDNA molecule. TCRdb passed the 5' RACE reads through MiXCR, listing each CDR3 protein once. The sample gives some 710,000 distinct CDR3 sequences, about 42% of which show up once; approximately 18% is in the top ten. Study-wide findings and caveats: Not knowing donor CMV status may have confounded expanded clonotype changes.

This CDR3 is built from 16 residues. Per germline, CDR1 MDHEN and CDR2 SYDVKM. After removal of 0 bases from V and 6 bases from J, the junction contained 5 bases not matched to a gene. This sequence joins TRBV28 and TRBJ2-1; TRBD2 aligns across 10 bases. The sequencing input was blood. The clonotype was recovered from a man aged 80 or over in good health. The CDR3 nucleotides read TGTGCCAGCAGTTTATGGGCTAGCGGGAGTCCCAATGAGCAGTTCTTC. It specifies CASSLWASGSPNEQFF.